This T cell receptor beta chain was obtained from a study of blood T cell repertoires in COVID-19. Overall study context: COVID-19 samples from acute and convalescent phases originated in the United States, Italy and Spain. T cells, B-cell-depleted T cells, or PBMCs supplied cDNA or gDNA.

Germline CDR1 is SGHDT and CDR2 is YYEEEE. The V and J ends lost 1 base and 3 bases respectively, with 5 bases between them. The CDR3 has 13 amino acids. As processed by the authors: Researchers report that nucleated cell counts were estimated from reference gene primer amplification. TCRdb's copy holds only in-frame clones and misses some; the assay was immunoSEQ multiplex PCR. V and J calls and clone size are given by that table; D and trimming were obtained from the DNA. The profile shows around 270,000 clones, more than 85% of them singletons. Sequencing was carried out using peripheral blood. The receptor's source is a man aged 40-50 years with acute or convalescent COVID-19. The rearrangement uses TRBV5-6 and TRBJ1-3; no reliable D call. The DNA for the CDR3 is TGTGCCAGCAGCTTGCGTGTTGGAAACACCATATATTTT. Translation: CASSLRVGNTIYF.